This T cell receptor beta chain was sequenced during a study of cytomegalovirus exposure and HLA in healthy donors. Points from the study as a whole: It was reportedly the case that the classifier diagnosed cytomegalovirus status with high specificity and sensitivity. The listing of 150 to 200 TCR beta chains classed them as cytomegalovirus-associated.

Sequencing used immunoSEQ multiplex PCR; TCRdb keeps in-frame clones, though not all of them. The sample lists 90,000 to 100,000 clones, approximately 94% seen once, with 1.1% in the top ten. In germline, CDR1 is GTSNPN, CDR2 SVGIG (reference sequence). With 2 bases clipped from V and 5 bases from J, the junction kept 7 bases outside the gene matches. The CDR3 consists of 14 residues. Note on this clone: Its antigen is undetermined.

Specimen: PBMCs. The sequence came from a woman in her 30s in good health and CMV-seropositive. The chain employs TRBV30 and TRBJ1-2, with TRBD1 matching 8 bases. As DNA, the CDR3 is TGTGCCTGGAGTCGGACAGGGAAGCATTATGGCTACACCTTC. Protein: CAWSRTGKHYGYTF. The full variable domain, with the rest looked up from reference TRBV30 and TRBJ1-2, is SQTIHQWPATLVQPVGSPLSLECTVEGTSNPNLYWYRQAAGRGLQLLFYSVGIGQISSEVPQNLSASRPQDRQFILSSKKLLLSDSGFYLCAWSRTGKHYGYTFGSGTRLTVV.